The 28 T cell receptor beta chains in this list originate from one sample, sequenced in a study of T cell responses to AZD1222 COVID-19 vaccine. Sequenced by immunoSEQ multiplex PCR; TCRdb stores in-frame clones only, minus some. The sample lists 150,000 to 200,000 clones, around 88% occurring once. The sequences come from peripheral blood, collected on day 0 of AZD1222 vaccination. Source of these receptors: an adult in good health.

This clone was observed a few times. As DNA, the CDR3 is TGTGCCTGGAAACAGACCACTGAAGCTTTCTTT. Encoded protein: CAWKQTTEAFF. The chain joins TRBV30 to TRBJ1-1, with D unresolved. This CDR3 is 11 amino acids long. V was pared by 4 bases and J by 4 bases, with 7 bases between. Germline V gene sequence: CDR1 GTSNPN, CDR2 SVGIG (reference sequence).

This clone was recorded once. The chain has TRBV10-1 and TRBJ2-5; 11 bases are shared with TRBD1. Germline assignment: CDR1 WNHNN and CDR2 SYGVQD (reference sequence). This CDR3 spans 16 amino acids. The V and J ends lost 1 base and 1 base, in that order; junction bases with no gene match: 2. The DNA for the CDR3 is TGCGCCAGCAGTGAGTTCGGACAGGGGGCCCAAGAGACCCAGTACTTC. Translation: CASSEFGQGAQETQYF.

This sequence joins TRBV19 and TRBJ2-1; 8 positions match TRBD2. V dropped 5 bases and J dropped 2; count of bases not matched to a gene: 8. The CDR3 runs 16 residues. CDR1 LNHDA and CDR2 SQIVND come from the germline V gene (reference sequence). This chain's CDR3 is CASSGGLDGPYNEQFF. The CDR3 nucleotides read TGTGCCAGTAGTGGGGGACTAGATGGCCCCTACAATGAGCAGTTCTTC.

This chain connects TRBV9 to TRBJ1-4; maybe TRBD1 (5 bases). The CDR3 is 14 amino acids. Germline V gene sequence: CDR1 SGDLS, CDR2 YYNGEE. Trimming pared 0 bases from V and 10 bases from J, leaving 13 bases between. The CDR3: CASSVGGAAGKLFF. For the CDR3, the DNA is TGTGCCAGCAGCGTAGGAGGGGCCGCTGGAAAACTGTTTTTT.

The chain is built from TRBV5-1 and TRBJ2-1, with 9 bases aligning to TRBD2. V lost 0 bases, J lost 8 bases, and 9 bases stayed unmatched. Germline CDR1 SGHRS, CDR2 YFSETQ. The CDR3 loop spans 16 amino acids. Here the CDR3 DNA reads TGCGCCAGCAGCTTGGATGGGGTAGCGGGGGCGGATGAGCAGTTCTTC. Protein sequence: CASSLDGVAGADEQFF.

About this clone itself: The identical CDR3 is also encoded by other nucleotide sequences in the sample. CDR3 sequence reads: CASSLAEGTEAFF. CDR3 coding DNA: TGTGCCAGCAGCCTCGCGGAGGGTACTGAAGCTTTCTTT. V and J are TRBV7-9 and TRBJ1-1; the D is unclear. This CDR3 is 13 amino acids long. The germline V gene encodes CDR1 SEHNR and CDR2 FQNEAQ (reference sequence). V lost 5 bases and J 5 bases, leaving 12 bases between the germline ends.

The V and J genes are TRBV25-1 and TRBJ1-2; no firm D call. The CDR3 loop spans 12 amino acids. The germline CDR1 and CDR2 sequences are MGHDK and SYGVNS. V was cut by 3 bases and J by 8 bases, with 10 bases left in between. CDR3 coding DNA: TGTGCCAGCAGTGAGGGAGGGCACGGCTACACCTTC. Translation: CASSEGGHGYTF.

The rearrangement joins TRBV11-2 to TRBJ2-1, with a possible D match to TRBD1 (6 bases). Germline V gene data show CDR1 as SGHAT and CDR2 as FQNNGV. The V end was cut by 3 bases, the J end by 8 bases, with 8 bases between. The CDR3 covers 12 residues. The CDR3 nucleotides are TGTGCCAGCAGCTTTAGGGGGTATGAGCAGTTCTTC. It codes for CASSFRGYEQFF.

The V call is TRBV19, the J call TRBJ1-2; maybe TRBD1 (5 bases). In germline, CDR1 is LNHDA, CDR2 SQIVND (reference sequence). Trimming took off 4 bases at V and 8 bases at J, with 11 bases between the two ends. The CDR3 runs to 12 residues. CDR3 region: CASSSQGLGYTF. The DNA for the CDR3 is TGTGCCAGTAGTAGTCAGGGACTCGGCTACACCTTC.

The CDR3 region has the DNA TGTGCCAGCGGGGGACAGGTCGGCAATCAGCCCCAGCATTTT. Translation gives CASGGQVGNQPQHF. The rearrangement links TRBV2 to TRBJ1-5; 8 nucleotides align to TRBD1. Germline values: CDR1 SNHLY, CDR2 FYNNEI. This CDR3 is 14 amino acids long. Trimming removed 8 bases from V and 2 bases from J; junction bases left unmatched: 5.

A single count supports this clone. This chain joins TRBV5-1 and TRBJ1-2; a weak D match, TRBD1 (6 bases). V dropped 0 bases and J dropped 4 bases, with 10 bases sitting between them. Germline CDR1 reads SGHRS; CDR2 reads YFSETQ. The CDR3 has 14 residues. This chain's CDR3 is CASSLEGGVYGYTF. The DNA for the CDR3 is TGCGCCAGCAGCTTGGAGGGGGGCGTCTATGGCTACACCTTC.

The chain is built from TRBV24-1 and TRBJ2-7; TRBD2 agrees at 12 bases. CDR1 KGHDR and CDR2 SFDVKD come from the germline V gene. The CDR3 runs to 16 residues. After removal of 7 bases from V and 1 base from J, the junction contained 7 bases not matched to a gene. The CDR3 spells CATRGTSGRSSYEQYF. Written as DNA, the CDR3 is TGTGCCACCAGAGGCACTAGCGGGAGGTCGTCCTACGAGCAGTACTTC.

The chain joins TRBV6-6 to TRBJ1-3; 8 bases are a match to TRBD1. Germline V gene sequence: CDR1 MNHNY, CDR2 SVGAGI (reference sequence). The CDR3 extends over 14 amino acids. Trimming removed 7 bases from V and 4 bases from J; junction bases left unmatched: 6. The CDR3: CASTIQGGGNTIYF. CDR3 nucleotide sequence: TGTGCCAGCACCATACAGGGGGGAGGAAACACCATATATTTT.

The rearrangement joins TRBV9 to TRBJ1-2; possibly TRBD1 for D (5 bases). This CDR3 spans 14 amino acids. V shed 3 bases and J shed 4 bases, with 13 bases lying between them. The germline V gene has CDR1 SGDLS and CDR2 YYNGEE. CDR3 sequence reads: CASSAVGGGYGYTF. The DNA for the CDR3 is TGTGCCAGCAGCGCCGTGGGGGGAGGCTATGGCTACACCTTC.

The chain couples TRBV18 to TRBJ1-1; perhaps TRBD1 as D (6 bases). This CDR3 region has 14 residues. Germline V lookup: CDR1 KGHSH, CDR2 LQKENI. The V end was cut by 1 base, the J end by 0 bases, with 6 bases between. CDR3 in amino acids: CASSPQGVNTEAFF. The CDR3 DNA sequence: TGTGCCAGCTCACCACAGGGGGTGAACACTGAAGCTTTCTTT.

The chain is built from TRBV27 and TRBJ2-7, with D perhaps TRBD1 (6 bases). Trimming left V 2 bases short and J 0 bases short, with 11 bases between. The CDR3 consists of 15 residues. Germline V lookup: CDR1 MNHEY, CDR2 SMNVEV (reference sequence). The CDR3 reads CASSLTGTPSYEQYF. The CDR3, as DNA: TGTGCCAGCAGTTTAACAGGGACACCCTCCTACGAGCAGTACTTC.

The CDR3 is CASSHNYGYTF. The CDR3, as DNA: TGTGCCAGCAGCCATAACTATGGCTACACCTTC. The chain links TRBV9 to TRBJ1-2; D gene unclear. V dropped 4 bases and J dropped 1 base, with 2 bases sitting between them. This CDR3 is 11 amino acids long. The V gene's germline CDR1 is SGDLS and CDR2 YYNGEE.

The rearrangement links TRBV14 to TRBJ2-5; 7 bases agree with TRBD1. This CDR3 has 15 amino acids. Trimming cost V 5 bases and J 1 base; bases outside gene matches: 7. Per the germline V gene, CDR1 is SGHDN and CDR2 is FVKESK. CDR3 amino acids: CASSADRAVQETQYF. Here the CDR3 DNA reads TGTGCCAGCAGCGCCGACAGGGCCGTCCAAGAGACCCAGTACTTC.

CDR3 sequence (DNA): TGTGCCAGCCATAGGACCAGCTCAAGAGAGCAGTACTTC. Amino acids: CASHRTSSREQYF. This chain uses TRBV28 with TRBJ2-7; D call uncertain. CDR3 length equals 13 residues. Germline CDR1 reads MDHEN; CDR2 reads SYDVKM. V lost 8 bases, J lost 7 bases, and 18 bases lay in between.

V usage is TRBV5-6 and J usage is TRBJ2-3, with TRBD1 matching 8 bases. V lost 4 bases, J lost 2 bases, and 12 bases stayed unmatched. The CDR3 length is 17 residues. Germline assignment: CDR1 SGHDT and CDR2 YYEEEE. The DNA for the CDR3 is TGTGCCAGCAGCCGGGACAGGTCGGTTTTTTCCACAGATACGCAGTATTTT. Translated, it gives CASSRDRSVFSTDTQYF.

The chain combines TRBV5-5 with TRBJ1-1; no clear D. The CDR3 has 15 residues. Trimming cost V 0 bases and J 4 bases, with 13 bases left between them. Germline V lookup: CDR1 SGHKS, CDR2 YYEKEE (reference sequence). CDR3 sequence (DNA): TGTGCCAGCAGCTTGGCGGCCGGGGATGGCACTGAAGCTTTCTTT. The encoded protein is CASSLAAGDGTEAFF.

The rearrangement uses TRBV3-1 (or the pseudogene TRBV3-2) and TRBJ2-7, with D hard to call. Germline V gene lookup returns CDR1 LGHDT and CDR2 YNNKEL (reference sequence). This CDR3 is built from 13 residues. With 8 bases removed from V and 0 bases from J, the gap between germline ends came to 11 bases. This CDR3 is CASAGQSSYEQYF. The CDR3 DNA is TGTGCCAGCGCCGGGCAGAGCTCCTACGAGCAGTACTTC.

Notes on this clone: A much larger clone sits a single nucleotide away, making a read error possible. This chain joins TRBV7-2 and TRBJ2-7; D uncertain. V was cut by 5 bases and J by 2 bases, with 4 bases left in between. CDR3 size: 11 residues. CDR1 is SGHTA and CDR2 is FQGNSA in the germline V gene. For the CDR3, the DNA is TGTGCCAGCAGCGTTACCTACGAGCAGTACTTC. It encodes CASSVTYEQYF. The full variable domain, with the rest looked up from reference TRBV7-2 and TRBJ2-7, is GAGVSQSPSNKVTEKGKDVELRCDPISGHTALYWYRQSLGQGLEFLIYFQGNSAPDKSGLPSDRFSAERTGGSVSTLTIQRTQQEDSAVYLCASSVTYEQYFGPGTRLTVT.

The chain uses TRBV28 and TRBJ1-3; D gene ambiguous. The CDR3 runs to 16 residues. Germline CDR1 is MDHEN and CDR2 is SYDVKM. V lost 8 bases to trimming and J lost 0 bases, with 17 bases between them. The CDR3 is CASGSRPDGSGNTIYF. The CDR3 bases are TGTGCCAGCGGGTCCCGACCCGATGGCTCTGGAAACACCATATATTTT.

The rearrangement joins TRBV3-1 (or the pseudogene TRBV3-2) to TRBJ2-3, with a tentative D call TRBD2 (6 bases). V lost 3 bases to trimming and J lost 7 bases, with 14 bases between them. The CDR3 is 14 residues long. Germline V gene data show CDR1 as LGHDT and CDR2 as YNNKEL (reference sequence). Written as DNA, the CDR3 is TGTGCCAGCAGCCACCTAGCGCGCTTAAATACGCAGTATTTT. Translating it yields CASSHLARLNTQYF.

This clone was detected only a few times. The chain combines TRBV24-1 with TRBJ2-3, with 9 bases fitting TRBD2. With 5 bases clipped from V and 1 base from J, the junction kept 3 bases outside the gene matches. Germline V gene sequence: CDR1 KGHDR, CDR2 SFDVKD. CDR3 length: 15 amino acids. This chain's CDR3 is CATSGASGGTDTQYF. The CDR3 bases are TGTGCCACCAGTGGGGCTAGCGGGGGCACAGATACGCAGTATTTT.

The V and J genes are TRBV28 and TRBJ2-2; unclear D gene. Germline CDR1 and CDR2: MDHEN and SYDVKM. V lost 7 bases, J lost 4 bases, and 10 bases lay in between. This CDR3 spans 13 amino acids. The CDR3 is CASTAPGTGELFF. The DNA of the CDR3 is TGTGCCAGCACCGCGCCGGGCACCGGGGAGCTGTTTTTT.

This chain links TRBV28 with TRBJ1-1; 9 bases line up with TRBD1. The ends lost 3 bases at V and 4 bases at J; junction bases unmatched: 0. Germline CDR1 is MDHEN and CDR2 is SYDVKM. The CDR3 totals 13 residues. The chain's CDR3 is CASSLTGGTEAFF. CDR3 nucleotide sequence: TGTGCCAGCAGTTTGACAGGGGGCACTGAAGCTTTCTTT.